Shown below are 30 T cell receptor beta chains from a single sample sequenced in a study of T cells in Graves' hyperthyroidism and ophthalmopathy. The source material, RNA transcripts, was used to amplify TCR beta CDR3 regions. In the first-round RT-PCR of the TCR CDR3, the HTBI primer set was used. TCRdb used MiXCR to reprocess the multiplex PCR reads, holding one entry per CDR3 protein. The repertoire has fewer than 650,000 distinct CDR3 sequences, approximately 15% of them found once; the top ten carry approximately 13%. Input material: blood. The receptors were sampled from a woman between 35 and 50 years old with Graves' hyperthyroidism.

This clonotype showed up many times. The J gene is TRBJ2-1, the V gene TRBV14, with TRBD2 matching 11 bases. Germline assignment: CDR1 SGHDN and CDR2 FVKESK. V lost 6 bases to trimming and J lost 7 bases; unmatched junction nucleotides: 8. The CDR3 length is 15 residues. This CDR3 is CASRSGTSGGNEQFF. DNA for the CDR3: TGTGCCAGCAGGTCCGGGACTAGCGGAGGGAATGAGCAGTTCTTC.

The chain links TRBV20-1 to TRBJ2-7; TRBD2 aligns across 14 bases. Germline V gives CDR1 DFQATT, CDR2 SNEGSKA (reference sequence). The CDR3 length is 13 residues. J gave up 4 bases and V 6 bases, and 2 bases lay outside the gene matches. The CDR3 sequence: CSAGLAGGYEQYF. The CDR3 DNA follows: TGCAGTGCCGGACTAGCGGGAGGTTACGAGCAGTACTTC.

In this sample, this clonotype turned up many times. The V call is TRBV12-3 or TRBV12-4, the J call TRBJ2-2; 12 nucleotides align to TRBD1. The CDR3 has 19 amino acids. V lost 6 bases, J lost 5 bases, and 16 bases stayed unmatched. The CDR3 spells CASRGQGARAGVGTGELFF. CDR3 sequence (DNA): TGTGCCAGCAGGGGACAGGGGGCAAGAGCGGGAGTAGGGACCGGGGAGCTGTTTTTT.

This clonotype was seen a handful of times. The chain couples TRBV20-1 to TRBJ1-1; 10 positions agree with TRBD1. Germline V CDR1 and CDR2: DFQATT, SNEGSKA (reference sequence). The CDR3 is 15 amino acids. The ends lost 0 bases at V and 3 bases at J; junction bases unmatched: 4. Here the CDR3 DNA reads TGCAGTGCTAGAGATCGACAGGGGGCGTACACTGAAGCTTTCTTT. Translated: CSARDRQGAYTEAFF.

In its sample, this clonotype was seen many times. V and J are TRBV7-9 and TRBJ2-7; no clear D. V was trimmed by 2 bases and J by 6 bases, leaving 5 bases between them. Looked up from germline, CDR1 is SEHNR and CDR2 is FQNEAQ (reference sequence). This CDR3 region has 11 residues. The CDR3 DNA is TGTGCCAGCAGCTTAAACCGCGAGCAGTACTTC. Its protein is CASSLNREQYF.

This clonotype was counted ten times or more. J is TRBJ1-1 and V is TRBV5-6; TRBD1 agrees at 10 bases. Germline CDR1 reads SGHDT; CDR2 reads YYEEEE. J lost 4 bases, V lost 0 bases, and 3 bases had no gene match. This CDR3 comprises 15 residues. DNA for the CDR3: TGTGCCAGCAGCTTGGCGGGACAGGGGAGCACTGAAGCTTTCTTT. It specifies CASSLAGQGSTEAFF. The variable domain in full, with the rest retrieved from reference TRBV5-6 and TRBJ1-1, is DAGVTQSPTHLIKTRGQQVTLRCSPKSGHDTVSWYQQALGQGPQFIFQYYEEEERQRGNFPDRFSGHQFPNYSSELNVNALLLGDSALYLCASSLAGQGSTEAFFGQGTRLTVV.

This clonotype was found a few times. This may be a read error, as it is one base from a much larger clone. The genes are TRBV20-1 and TRBJ1-1, with TRBD1 as a possible D gene (6 bases). CDR1 and CDR2 from the germline V gene are DFQATT and SNEGSKA (reference sequence). The germline V and J ends were trimmed by 3 bases and 1 base, with 12 bases remaining between them. This CDR3 has 14 residues. CDR3 protein: CSASKGGGNTEAFF. For the CDR3, the DNA is TGCAGTGCTAGTAAGGGGGGCGGGAACACTGAAGCTTTCTTT.

This clonotype was seen repeatedly, ten times or more. The J gene is TRBJ2-1, the V gene TRBV29-1; possibly TRBD2 for D (6 bases). V was pared by 3 bases and J by 6 bases, with 24 bases between. The CDR3 sequence is 17 residues long. The germline V gene encodes CDR1 SQVTM and CDR2 ANQGSEA. CDR3 loop: CSVDGLANSEGRNEQFF. In DNA form, the CDR3 reads TGCAGCGTTGACGGTCTAGCGAACTCGGAGGGGCGCAATGAGCAGTTCTTC.

This clonotype was counted between two and nine times. The J gene is TRBJ2-2, the V gene TRBV12-3 or TRBV12-4; TRBD2 aligns across 13 bases. V dropped 4 bases and J dropped 2; count of bases not matched to a gene: 4. CDR3 size: 17 residues. Here the CDR3 reads CASSSRLAGGNTGELFF. The CDR3 DNA reads TGTGCCAGCAGTTCCCGACTAGCGGGAGGCAACACCGGGGAGCTGTTTTTT.

This clonotype has at least ten counts. The chain has TRBV11-2 and TRBJ2-3, with D possibly matching TRBD1 (5 bases). This CDR3 spans 15 amino acids. Trimming removed 5 bases at V and 1 base at J, with 13 bases between. Per germline, CDR1 SGHAT and CDR2 FQNNGV. The CDR3 DNA follows: TGTGCCAGCAGCCGGACATCTTTGGGCACAGATACGCAGTATTTT. Translated: CASSRTSLGTDTQYF.

There are many counts of this clonotype. The chain carries TRBV28 and TRBJ2-3; 10 nucleotides align to TRBD2. J was trimmed by 4 bases and V by 7 bases; bases with no gene match: 2. Germline V gene data show CDR1 as MDHEN and CDR2 as SYDVKM. The CDR3 is 13 amino acids. CDR3 sequence reads: CASMLAGADTQYF. Written as DNA, the CDR3 is TGTGCCAGCATGCTAGCGGGAGCAGATACGCAGTATTTT.

This clonotype occurred a few times. The chain has TRBV20-1 and TRBJ2-7; no clear D. Germline V CDR1 and CDR2: DFQATT, SNEGSKA (reference sequence). Deletions cut 5 bases from V and 2 bases from J, with 7 bases between. The CDR3 is made up of 11 amino acids. The CDR3 here is CSAEKAYEQYF. CDR3 in DNA: TGCAGTGCTGAAAAGGCCTACGAGCAGTACTTC.

The chain uses TRBV29-1 and TRBJ2-3; 8 bases are a match to TRBD2. The germline CDR1 and CDR2 sequences are SQVTM and ANQGSEA. Losses at the gene ends were 7 bases for V and 5 bases for J; bases not matched to a gene: 20. This CDR3 region has 17 residues. The CDR3 loop reads CSARTPGGSEGVDTQYF. CDR3 DNA sequence: TGCAGCGCCCGAACACCGGGGGGGAGCGAGGGGGTAGATACGCAGTATTTT.

V gene TRBV7-9 combines with J gene TRBJ2-3, with no clear D. Germline CDR1 SEHNR, CDR2 FQNEAQ (reference sequence). V shed 3 bases and J shed 5 bases, with 6 bases lying between them. The CDR3 has 12 residues. The CDR3 is CASSLVIDTQYF. CDR3 nucleotides: TGTGCCAGCAGCTTGGTTATAGATACGCAGTATTTT.

The chain combines TRBV5-1 with TRBJ2-2; 11 bases fit TRBD1. This CDR3 contains 17 residues. With 2 bases clipped from V and 2 bases from J, the junction kept 5 bases outside the gene matches. CDR1 and CDR2 from the germline V gene are SGHRS and YFSETQ. The CDR3 DNA is TGCGCCAGCAGCTTTCACGGACAGGGGGCAAACACCGGGGAGCTGTTTTTT. Protein product: CASSFHGQGANTGELFF. Supplemented by reference TRBV5-1 and TRBJ2-2, the full variable domain reads KAGVTQTPRYLIKTRGQQVTLSCSPISGHRSVSWYQQTPGQGLQFLFEYFSETQRNKGNFPGRFSGRQFSNSRSEMNVSTLELGDSALYLCASSFHGQGANTGELFFGEGSRLTVL.

This rearrangement joins TRBV6-5 to TRBJ2-6; maybe TRBD2 (5 bases). The CDR3 contains 19 residues. V lost 0 bases and J 0 bases, leaving 15 bases between the germline ends. Germline V gives CDR1 MNHEY, CDR2 SVGAGI. CDR3 sequence (DNA): TGTGCCAGCAGTTACTCTTCCAGCGGATTGGACTCTGGGGCCAACGTCCTGACTTTC. Residues: CASSYSSSGLDSGANVLTF.

This clonotype was found once. The CDR3 region has the DNA TGCAGTGCTAGAAGCGGGACTAGCGGGAGTAGCGAGCAGTACTTC. Protein product: CSARSGTSGSSEQYF. The chain couples TRBV20-1 to TRBJ2-7; 14 bases line up with TRBD2. CDR3 length: 15 amino acids. Germline values: CDR1 DFQATT, CDR2 SNEGSKA (reference sequence). After removal of 2 bases from V and 6 bases from J, the junction contained 6 bases not matched to a gene.

This clonotype was observed many times. This chain links TRBV7-8 with TRBJ2-7, with D unresolved. The CDR3 runs 14 residues. Germline-derived CDR1 and CDR2 are SGHVS and FQNEAQ. The germline V and J ends were trimmed by 2 bases and 0 bases, with 8 bases remaining between them. The DNA of the CDR3 is TGTGCCAGCAGCTTAAGGGCGGACTCCTACGAGCAGTACTTC. It yields the protein CASSLRADSYEQYF.

Notes on this clonotype: Compared with germline, one end of the junction differs, possibly owing to a read error. The chain employs TRBV20-1 and TRBJ1-1, with D perhaps TRBD1 (6 bases). Looked up from germline, CDR1 is DFQATT and CDR2 is SNEGSKA (reference sequence). The CDR3 is 14 amino acids. The CDR3 sequence is CSAPQGRADTGAFF. CDR3 DNA: TGCAGTGCCCCCCAGGGGAGGGCGGACACTGGAGCTTTCTTT.

This clonotype was counted many times. This CDR3 is CASSSLAGGAPYEQYF. Here the CDR3 DNA reads TGTGCCAGCAGTTCCCTAGCGGGAGGAGCCCCCTACGAGCAGTACTTC. The V and J genes are TRBV6-1 and TRBJ2-7; 11 positions agree with TRBD2. Germline lookup yields CDR1 MNHNS and CDR2 SASEGT. V lost 5 bases to trimming and J lost 2 bases; unmatched junction nucleotides: 8. CDR3 length: 16 residues.

This clonotype was seen many times. This rearrangement joins TRBV15 to TRBJ2-7; tentative D call: TRBD1 (6 bases). V was clipped by 0 bases and J by 1 base, with 16 bases between them. The CDR3 is 17 amino acids. The germline V gene encodes CDR1 LNHNV and CDR2 YYDKDF (reference sequence). The CDR3 protein is CATSREVSTGRSYEQYF. The CDR3 nucleotides are TGTGCCACCAGCAGAGAAGTCTCGACAGGACGGTCCTACGAGCAGTACTTC.

This clonotype was detected ten times or more. The chain recombines TRBV20-1 with TRBJ2-3; D unresolved. V was clipped by 1 base and J by 1 base, with 12 bases between them. Germline V gives CDR1 DFQATT, CDR2 SNEGSKA (reference sequence). The CDR3 consists of 15 residues. The CDR3 is CSARVLTRGTDTQYF. In nucleotides, the CDR3 is TGCAGTGCTAGAGTGTTGACAAGAGGCACAGATACGCAGTATTTT.

This clonotype was detected ten times or more. V usage is TRBV28 and J usage is TRBJ2-3; the match to TRBD2 covers 10 bases. CDR1 and CDR2 (germline): MDHEN, SYDVKM. The CDR3 has 15 amino acids. V lost 6 bases to trimming and J lost 0 bases; unmatched junction nucleotides: 3. CDR3 in amino acids: CASRLAGASTDTQYF. The CDR3 DNA reads TGTGCCAGCAGGCTAGCGGGAGCTAGCACAGATACGCAGTATTTT.

This clonotype was detected a few times. The chain couples TRBV11-1 to TRBJ2-1, with D perhaps matching TRBD1 or TRBD2 (6 bases each). This CDR3 spans 16 amino acids. From germline, CDR1 is SGHAT and CDR2 FQDESV (reference sequence). The V and J ends lost 1 base and 8 bases respectively, with 18 bases between them. In DNA, the CDR3 is TGTGCCAGCAGCTTAGTTGTGGGGGGCTCAAGAGATGAGCAGTTCTTC. Encoded protein: CASSLVVGGSRDEQFF.

The rearrangement joins TRBV7-6 to TRBJ2-2; 13 bases align to TRBD2. The CDR3 runs 15 residues. Unmatched junction bases numbered 1, after V lost 3 bases and J lost 6 bases. CDR1 and CDR2 (germline): SGHVS, FNYEAQ. Here the CDR3 DNA reads TGTGCCAGCAGCTTCACTAGCGGGAGGGCCGGGGAGCTGTTTTTT. As protein: CASSFTSGRAGELFF.

This clonotype was observed many times. This chain joins TRBV10-3 and TRBJ2-7, with D hard to call. V shed 6 bases and J shed 8 bases, with 17 bases lying between them. The CDR3 covers 13 residues. Per germline, CDR1 ENHRY and CDR2 SYGVKD. The CDR3 DNA follows: TGTGCCATCAGCCTGGATCCTTCATGGAAGCAGTACTTC. Translation: CAISLDPSWKQYF.

The chain has TRBV20-1 and TRBJ1-2; D is ambiguous. There are 17 residues in the CDR3. Germline V gives CDR1 DFQATT, CDR2 SNEGSKA (reference sequence). V gave up 0 bases and J gave up 0 bases, with 17 bases separating them. CDR3: CSARDLEKGPTNYGYTF. The CDR3 nucleotides are TGCAGTGCTAGAGATTTGGAAAAGGGCCCAACTAACTATGGCTACACCTTC.

This clonotype has more than one count but fewer than ten. The V call is TRBV6-1, the J call TRBJ1-1; D gene uncertain. This CDR3 has 13 residues. Germline CDR1 reads MNHNS; CDR2 reads SASEGT. With 6 bases removed from V and 1 base from J, the gap between germline ends came to 9 bases. CDR3 residues: CASRRTGNTEAFF. In nucleotides, the CDR3 is TGTGCCAGCAGGCGGACGGGGAACACTGAAGCTTTCTTT.

This clonotype was seen many times. V gene TRBV11-2 combines with J gene TRBJ2-6; either TRBD1 or TRBD2 may supply D (5 bases each). This CDR3 is built from 18 residues. The V gene's germline CDR1 is SGHAT and CDR2 FQNNGV. With 0 bases removed from V and 0 bases from J, the gap between germline ends came to 12 bases. This CDR3 reads CASSLEGVLSSGANVLTF. Written as DNA, the CDR3 is TGTGCCAGCAGCTTAGAGGGGGTTCTCTCCTCTGGGGCCAACGTCCTGACTTTC.

This clonotype has only a few counts. This rearrangement joins TRBV5-6 to TRBJ2-1, with 15 bases identical to TRBD2. CDR1 is SGHDT, CDR2 YYEEEE, per germline. The CDR3 is 20 amino acids. V lost 0 bases to trimming and J lost 1 base; unmatched junction nucleotides: 8. The CDR3: CASSLGPGLAGGPSYNEQFF. CDR3 DNA sequence: TGTGCCAGCAGCTTGGGGCCGGGACTAGCGGGGGGTCCGTCCTACAATGAGCAGTTCTTC.